This entry lists 27 T cell receptor beta chains sequenced from one sample in a study of memory CD4+ T cells and cytomegalovirus serostatus. The protocol was immunoSEQ multiplex PCR, while the TCRdb copy is restricted to in-frame clones and leaves out a portion. There are tens of thousands of clones in the sample; about 79% occur only once, and about 1.1% lies in the top ten. Single viable CD3+CD4+CD8-CD45RO+ cells were sorted as the memory CD4+ T cells. Sequencing input: memory CD4+ T cells from blood. These receptors were taken from an adult in good health and CMV-seronegative.

This clone was detected only a few times. V gene TRBV2 combines with J gene TRBJ1-1, with TRBD1 as a possible D gene (6 bases). Trimming took 7 bases from V and 0 from J, leaving 9 bases between them. The CDR3 sequence is 13 residues long. The V gene's germline CDR1 is SNHLY and CDR2 FYNNEI. CDR3 loop: CASKSGVNTEAFF. The CDR3 DNA is TGTGCCAGCAAATCAGGGGTGAACACTGAAGCTTTCTTT.

The chain carries TRBV7-2 and TRBJ2-5; D unresolved. Germline V gene sequence: CDR1 SGHTA, CDR2 FQGNSA. V was trimmed by 5 bases and J by 5 bases, leaving 15 bases between them. The CDR3 loop spans 14 amino acids. CDR3 protein: CASSPFGWFETQYF. As DNA, the CDR3 is TGTGCCAGCAGCCCGTTCGGGTGGTTTGAGACCCAGTACTTC.

CDR3 residues: CASGSKSGGRGNGYTF. CDR3 coding DNA: TGTGCTAGTGGTTCTAAATCAGGGGGCAGAGGTAATGGCTACACCTTC. The rearrangement uses TRBV12-5 and TRBJ1-2; 8 bases match TRBD1. The CDR3 has 16 amino acids. With V trimmed by 4 bases and J by 6 bases, 13 bases remained unmatched. The germline V gene encodes CDR1 LGHNT and CDR2 FRNRAP.

This clone has more than one count but fewer than ten. The chain is built from TRBV5-6 and TRBJ2-7; D is unclear. V lost 1 base, J lost 0 bases, and 11 bases lay in between. The length of the CDR3 is 15 residues. Germline V CDR1 and CDR2: SGHDT, YYEEEE. The CDR3 DNA sequence: TGTGCCAGCAGCTTGTCTAACAGACTCTCCTACGAGCAGTACTTC. It yields the protein CASSLSNRLSYEQYF.

In its sample, this clone was seen a few times. CDR3 protein: CASSFSQDTEAFF. The CDR3 nucleotides are TGTGCCAGCAGCTTCTCTCAAGACACTGAAGCTTTCTTT. The J gene is TRBJ1-1, the V gene TRBV7-3, with no clear D. From germline, CDR1 is SGHTA and CDR2 FQGTGA. The CDR3 sequence is 13 residues long. Trimming took 3 bases from V and 3 from J, leaving 8 bases between them.

The chain carries TRBV20-1 and TRBJ2-7; 8 positions match TRBD1. This CDR3 has 11 residues. The V gene's germline CDR1 is DFQATT and CDR2 SNEGSKA (reference sequence). Germline trimming cut 4 bases from V and 7 bases from J; bases unmatched to any gene: 3. CDR3: CSAIRDREQYF. CDR3 coding DNA: TGCAGTGCTATCCGGGACAGGGAGCAGTACTTC.

The chain employs TRBV4-3 and TRBJ1-1; no firm D call. CDR1 LGHNA and CDR2 YSLEER come from the germline V gene. The CDR3 runs to 15 residues. V shed 3 bases and J shed 4 bases, with 15 bases lying between them. The CDR3 here is CASSHDRVGRTEAFF. CDR3 DNA: TGCGCCAGCAGCCACGACCGGGTTGGGCGCACTGAAGCTTTCTTT.

V and J are TRBV6-5 and TRBJ2-1; 9 nucleotides line up with TRBD2. Germline trimming cut 4 bases from V and 7 bases from J; bases unmatched to any gene: 8. The CDR3 covers 15 residues. Germline V gene lookup returns CDR1 MNHEY and CDR2 SVGAGI. CDR3: CASSSRTSERNEQFF. As DNA, the CDR3 is TGTGCCAGCAGTTCTCGGACTAGCGAGCGGAATGAGCAGTTCTTC.

The chain's CDR3 is CASSYELAGGITYEQYF. CDR3 sequence (DNA): TGCGCCAGCAGCTACGAACTAGCGGGAGGGATCACCTACGAGCAGTACTTC. The chain recombines TRBV5-1 with TRBJ2-7; 13 nucleotides line up with TRBD2. V dropped 3 bases and J dropped 2; count of bases not matched to a gene: 8. This CDR3 is built from 17 residues. Germline lookup yields CDR1 SGHRS and CDR2 YFSETQ.

This clone was detected only a few times. CDR3 in DNA: TGTGCCAGCAGCCGTCGCGCAGGAGGCTCCTACAATGAGCAGTTCTTC. Amino acid sequence: CASSRRAGGSYNEQFF. This sequence joins TRBV7-2 and TRBJ2-1; a possible D gene is TRBD2 (5 bases). V shed 5 bases and J shed 0 bases, with 14 bases lying between them. This CDR3 has 16 residues. The germline gives CDR1 SGHTA, CDR2 FQGNSA.

The chain carries TRBV11-2 and TRBJ1-5; 7 bases agree with TRBD1. The CDR3 consists of 16 residues. Germline V gene sequence: CDR1 SGHAT, CDR2 FQNNGV. J was trimmed by 2 bases and V by 2 bases; bases with no gene match: 6. CDR3 DNA: TGTGCCAGCAGCTTAAAGGGGGCGAAGGGCAATCAGCCCCAGCATTTT. Encoded protein: CASSLKGAKGNQPQHF.

This clone was counted once. This chain uses TRBV9 with TRBJ2-3; TRBD2 matches 8 bases. Germline CDR1 SGDLS, CDR2 YYNGEE. The CDR3 has 16 amino acids. The V and J ends lost 6 bases and 1 base, in that order; junction bases with no gene match: 10. The CDR3 is CASNKDGTRRTDTQYF. The CDR3 coding sequence is TGTGCCAGCAACAAAGACGGGACTAGACGCACAGATACGCAGTATTTT.

This clone was detected once. The chain has TRBV5-4 and TRBJ1-2; D gene unclear. CDR1 is SGHNT, CDR2 YYREEE, per germline (reference sequence). This CDR3 spans 13 amino acids. Deletions cut 4 bases from V and 5 bases from J, with 12 bases between. The CDR3 DNA reads as TGTGCCAGCAGCCCGGACGGTGATTATGGCTACACCTTC. Its protein is CASSPDGDYGYTF.

The V call is TRBV11-2, the J call TRBJ1-1, with TRBD1 identical over 7 bases. CDR3 length: 13 residues. The J segment lost 4 bases and the V segment lost 5 bases, leaving 4 bases of the junction unmatched. Germline CDR1 reads SGHAT; CDR2 reads FQNNGV. The CDR3 DNA reads TGTGCCAGCAGCAAGACAGGGCCCACTGAAGCTTTCTTT. Amino acids: CASSKTGPTEAFF. Full variable domain (rest looked up from reference TRBV11-2 and TRBJ1-1): EAGVAQSPRYKIIEKRQSVAFWCNPISGHATLYWYQQILGQGPKLLIQFQNNGVVDDSQLPKDRFSAERLKGVDSTLKIQPAKLEDSAVYLCASSKTGPTEAFFGQGTRLTVV.

V gene TRBV4-1 combines with J gene TRBJ2-7, with D perhaps given as TRBD1 or TRBD2 (5 bases each). CDR3 length: 15 residues. Germline CDR1 MGHRA, CDR2 YSYEKL. Trimming removed 2 bases from V and 2 bases from J, with 13 bases in between. The CDR3 region is CASSQNRDVTYEQYF. The CDR3 nucleotides are TGCGCCAGCAGCCAAAACCGGGACGTTACCTACGAGCAGTACTTC.

This clone was counted once. The V call is TRBV19, the J call TRBJ1-5; D remains ambiguous. The V and J ends lost 5 bases and 4 bases respectively, with 9 bases between them. CDR3 size: 13 residues. Germline values: CDR1 LNHDA, CDR2 SQIVND (reference sequence). The CDR3 nucleotides are TGTGCCAGTAGTCGGCAGCTGAATCAGCCCCAGCATTTT. It yields the protein CASSRQLNQPQHF.

This chain connects TRBV5-8 to TRBJ1-1; unclear D gene. Germline CDR1 is SGHTS and CDR2 is YDEGEE. V lost 0 bases, J lost 1 base, and 10 bases lay in between. CDR3 length: 15 amino acids. As DNA, the CDR3 is TGTGCCAGCAGCTTGGGGGTGGTTACGAACACTGAAGCTTTCTTT. Its protein is CASSLGVVTNTEAFF.

A few counts support this clone. The chain links TRBV5-1 to TRBJ2-5; D might be TRBD1 (6 bases). Trimming removed 7 bases from V and 3 bases from J, with 13 bases in between. The CDR3 consists of 13 residues. Germline CDR1 SGHRS, CDR2 YFSETQ. CDR3 sequence: CASRTGLKETQYF. As DNA, the CDR3 is TGCGCCAGCCGAACAGGGCTGAAAGAGACCCAGTACTTC.

The chain combines TRBV5-1 with TRBJ1-4; 8 bases map to TRBD1. The CDR3 extends over 14 amino acids. Losses at the gene ends were 4 bases for V and 8 bases for J; bases not matched to a gene: 7. Germline assignment: CDR1 SGHRS and CDR2 YFSETQ. In DNA, the CDR3 is TGCGCCAGCAGCAGAACAGGGGGTCGCGAAAAACTGTTTTTT. Its translation: CASSRTGGREKLFF.

V is TRBV7-9 and J is TRBJ2-5, with TRBD2 matching 11 bases. Germline-derived CDR1 and CDR2 are SEHNR and FQNEAQ (reference sequence). This CDR3 is built from 16 residues. J gave up 2 bases and V 5 bases, and 7 bases lay outside the gene matches. The CDR3, as DNA: TGTGCCAGCAGCCAAAAACTAGCGGGAGCACAAGAGACCCAGTACTTC. Amino acids: CASSQKLAGAQETQYF. The whole variable domain, filled in from reference TRBV7-9 and TRBJ2-5, reads DTGVSQNPRHKITKRGQNVTFRCDPISEHNRLYWYRQTLGQGPEFLTYFQNEAQLEKSRLLSDRFSAERPKGSFSTLEIQRTEQGDSAMYLCASSQKLAGAQETQYFGPGTRLLVL.

This chain uses TRBV10-3 with TRBJ1-1; possible D gene TRBD1, 5 bases. CDR1 and CDR2 from the germline V gene are ENHRY and SYGVKD. CDR3 length equals 13 residues. V was shortened by 7 bases and J by 8 bases, with 17 bases between the two germline ends. The CDR3 here is CAIKISGGGEAFF. The CDR3, as DNA: TGTGCCATCAAGATTAGCGGGGGTGGGGAAGCTTTCTTT.

The rearrangement uses TRBV6-5 and TRBJ1-4, with D uncertain. Trimming left V 7 bases short and J 7 bases short, with 13 bases between. The CDR3 sequence is 13 residues long. Germline loops: CDR1 MNHEY, CDR2 SVGAGI. This CDR3 reads CASTFTEGEKLFF. In nucleotides, the CDR3 is TGTGCCAGCACGTTCACGGAGGGTGAAAAACTGTTTTTT.

In its sample, this clone was seen a few times. The chain has TRBV19 and TRBJ2-3; 7 bases are shared with TRBD2. Trimming cost V 3 bases and J 2 bases; bases outside gene matches: 5. This CDR3 has 15 amino acids. The germline V gene encodes CDR1 LNHDA and CDR2 SQIVND (reference sequence). The CDR3 sequence is CASSIGGRATDTQYF. In DNA, the CDR3 is TGTGCCAGTAGTATTGGTGGGAGGGCCACAGATACGCAGTATTTT.

This clone has a handful of counts. This sequence joins TRBV28 and TRBJ1-1; D not certain. CDR1 and CDR2 from the germline V gene are MDHEN and SYDVKM. Trimming removed 4 bases from V and 0 bases from J, with 9 bases in between. The length of the CDR3 is 14 residues. The DNA of the CDR3 is TGTGCCAGCAGTTCTGGACGGCTGAACACTGAAGCTTTCTTT. Protein sequence: CASSSGRLNTEAFF.

This chain joins TRBV5-1 and TRBJ1-2, with no clear D. With 0 bases removed from V and 2 bases from J, the gap between germline ends came to 8 bases. The CDR3 spans 14 residues. Per germline, CDR1 SGHRS and CDR2 YFSETQ. The CDR3 here is CASSLVAMNYGYTF. The CDR3 DNA follows: TGCGCCAGCAGCTTGGTCGCTATGAACTATGGCTACACCTTC.

This sequence joins TRBV4-2 and TRBJ2-1; D possibly corresponds to TRBD2 (5 bases). Germline V lookup: CDR1 LGHNA, CDR2 YNFKEQ. The CDR3 spans 13 residues. Trimming pared 0 bases from V and 9 bases from J, leaving 9 bases between. DNA of the CDR3: TGTGCCAGCAGCCAAGATCGGCGGGTTGAGCAGTTCTTC. Its translation is CASSQDRRVEQFF.

The chain joins TRBV7-9 to TRBJ2-5; weak D call: TRBD2 (6 bases). This CDR3 contains 14 residues. Trimming pared 5 bases from V and 1 base from J, leaving 11 bases between. Germline V gene data show CDR1 as SEHNR and CDR2 as FQNEAQ (reference sequence). The CDR3 is CASSLSGLQETQYF. The CDR3 DNA reads TGTGCCAGCAGCCTTAGCGGTCTCCAAGAGACCCAGTACTTC.